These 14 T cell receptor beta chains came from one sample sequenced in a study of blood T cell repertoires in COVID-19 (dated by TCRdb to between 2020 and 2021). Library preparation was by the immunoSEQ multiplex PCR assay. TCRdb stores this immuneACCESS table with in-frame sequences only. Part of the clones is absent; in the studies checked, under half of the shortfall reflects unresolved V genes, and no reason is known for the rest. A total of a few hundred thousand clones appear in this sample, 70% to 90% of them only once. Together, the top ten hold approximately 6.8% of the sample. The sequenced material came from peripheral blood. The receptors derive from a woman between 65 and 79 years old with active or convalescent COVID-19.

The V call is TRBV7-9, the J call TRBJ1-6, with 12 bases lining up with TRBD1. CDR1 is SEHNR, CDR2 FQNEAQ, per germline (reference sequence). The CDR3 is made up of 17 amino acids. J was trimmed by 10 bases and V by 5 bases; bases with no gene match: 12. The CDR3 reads CASSRPGQGALGSPLHF. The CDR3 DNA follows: TGTGCCAGCAGCCGTCCGGGACAGGGGGCGCTTGGGTCACCCCTCCACTTT.

In DNA form, the CDR3 reads TGTGCCACCCTCCCACCCACCGGGAACGAGCAGTACTTC. It is translated as CATLPPTGNEQYF. The rearrangement joins TRBV6-6 to TRBJ2-7; possibly TRBD2 for D (5 bases). In germline, CDR1 is MNHNY, CDR2 SVGAGI (reference sequence). CDR3 length equals 13 residues. Trimming stripped 10 bases from V and 5 bases from J, with 18 bases between.

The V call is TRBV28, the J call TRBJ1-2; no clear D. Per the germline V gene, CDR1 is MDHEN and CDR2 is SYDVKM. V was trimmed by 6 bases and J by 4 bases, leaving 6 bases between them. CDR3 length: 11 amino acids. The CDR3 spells CASRASYGYTF. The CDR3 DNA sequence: TGTGCCAGCAGGGCCTCCTATGGCTACACCTTC.

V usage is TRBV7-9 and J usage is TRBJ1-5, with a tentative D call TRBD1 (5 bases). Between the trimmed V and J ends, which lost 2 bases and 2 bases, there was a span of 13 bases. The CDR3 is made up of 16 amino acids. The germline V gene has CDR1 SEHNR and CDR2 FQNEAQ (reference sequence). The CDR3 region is CASSLIAGGGNQPQHF. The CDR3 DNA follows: TGTGCCAGCAGCTTAATTGCGGGGGGTGGCAATCAGCCCCAGCATTTT.

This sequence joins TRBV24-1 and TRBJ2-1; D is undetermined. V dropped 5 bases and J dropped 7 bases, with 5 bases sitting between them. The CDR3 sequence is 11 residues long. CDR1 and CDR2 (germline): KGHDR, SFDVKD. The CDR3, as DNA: TGTGCCACCAGTGCACAGAATGAGCAGTTCTTC. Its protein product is CATSAQNEQFF.

The DNA for the CDR3 is TGCGCCAGCAGCCTTTCGGGGACTCTTAGCTATGGCTACACCTTC. Amino acids: CASSLSGTLSYGYTF. The chain employs TRBV4-3 and TRBJ1-2; the D gene is possibly TRBD1 (5 bases). Per the germline V gene, CDR1 is LGHNA and CDR2 is YSLEER. The CDR3 spans 15 residues. V was cut by 4 bases and J by 4 bases, with 16 bases left in between.

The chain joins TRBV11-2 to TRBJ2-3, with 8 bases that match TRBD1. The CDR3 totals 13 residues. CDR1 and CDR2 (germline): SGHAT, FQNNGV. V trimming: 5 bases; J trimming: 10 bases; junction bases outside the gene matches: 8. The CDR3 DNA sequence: TGTGCCAGCAGCCTACAGGGGGTAGAGTCGCAGTATTTT. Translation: CASSLQGVESQYF.

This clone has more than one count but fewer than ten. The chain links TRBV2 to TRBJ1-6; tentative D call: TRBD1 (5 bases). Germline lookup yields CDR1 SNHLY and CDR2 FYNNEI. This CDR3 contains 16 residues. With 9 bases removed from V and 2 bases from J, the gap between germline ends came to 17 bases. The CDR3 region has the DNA TGTGCCAGTCGCGCGGGACCCGGCACCTATAATTCACCCCTCCACTTT. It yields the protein CASRAGPGTYNSPLHF.

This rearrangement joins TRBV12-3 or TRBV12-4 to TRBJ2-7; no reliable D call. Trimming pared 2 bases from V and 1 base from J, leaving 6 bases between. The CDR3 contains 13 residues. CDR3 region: CASSLQASYEQYF. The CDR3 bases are TGTGCCAGCAGTTTACAGGCGTCCTACGAGCAGTACTTC.

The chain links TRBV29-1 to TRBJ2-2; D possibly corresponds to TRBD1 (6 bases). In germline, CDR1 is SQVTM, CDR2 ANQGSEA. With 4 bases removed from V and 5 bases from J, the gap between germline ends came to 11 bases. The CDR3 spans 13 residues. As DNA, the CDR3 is TGCAGCGTTGGACAGGCTAGGACCGGGGAGCTGTTTTTT. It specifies CSVGQARTGELFF.

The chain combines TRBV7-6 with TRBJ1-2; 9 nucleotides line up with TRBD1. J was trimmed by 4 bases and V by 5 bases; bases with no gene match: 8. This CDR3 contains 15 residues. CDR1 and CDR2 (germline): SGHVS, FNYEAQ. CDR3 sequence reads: CASSPTGGRGYGYTF. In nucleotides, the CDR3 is TGTGCCAGCAGCCCAACAGGGGGCAGAGGCTATGGCTACACCTTC.

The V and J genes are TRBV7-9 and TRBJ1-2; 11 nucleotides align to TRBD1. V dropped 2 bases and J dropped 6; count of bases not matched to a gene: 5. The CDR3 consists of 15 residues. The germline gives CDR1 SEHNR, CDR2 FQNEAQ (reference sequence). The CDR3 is CASSLNRDRGNGYTF. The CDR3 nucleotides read TGTGCCAGCAGCTTAAACCGGGACAGGGGGAATGGCTACACCTTC.

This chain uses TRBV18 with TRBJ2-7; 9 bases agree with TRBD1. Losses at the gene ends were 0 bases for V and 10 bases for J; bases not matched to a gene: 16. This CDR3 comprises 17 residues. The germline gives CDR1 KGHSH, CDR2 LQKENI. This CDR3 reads CASSPPGQGRGYGGQYF. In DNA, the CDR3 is TGTGCCAGCTCACCACCGGGACAGGGACGTGGTTATGGGGGCCAGTACTTC.

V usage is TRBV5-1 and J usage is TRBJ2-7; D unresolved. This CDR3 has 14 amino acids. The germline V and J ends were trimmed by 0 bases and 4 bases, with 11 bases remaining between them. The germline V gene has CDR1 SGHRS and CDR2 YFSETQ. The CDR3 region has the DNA TGCGCCAGCAGCTTGGGTAGCTCCCGTTACGAGCAGTACTTC. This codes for CASSLGSSRYEQYF.